Listed below are T cell receptor beta chains from one sample, sequenced in a study of blood T cell repertoires in COVID-19. The assay was immunoSEQ multiplex PCR, and TCRdb's table has in-frame clones only and misses some. The sample yields about 240,000 clones, 87% seen once. Material: PBMCs or T cells enriched from blood (not recorded which). The receptors were gathered from a woman under 40 with acute COVID-19. Both conserved end residues are part of each CDR3. The D gene is left open where the match is weak. Part of the rows lack a size; the others show once, few, many or a class for expanded clones.

j_call	d_call	v_call	clone_size	cdr3_aa	cdr3_nt
TRBJ2-3	TRBD1	TRBV15	.	CATSKTGQLTTDTQYF	TGTGCCACCAGCAAGACAGGGCAGCTTACCACAGATACGCAGTATTTT
TRBJ1-1	TRBD1	TRBV19	.	CASSIRTGEVNTEAFF	TGTGCCAGTAGTATCCGGACAGGGGAAGTTAACACTGAAGCTTTCTTT
TRBJ2-3	TRBD2	TRBV19	.	CASTSSGRTDTQYF	TGTGCCAGTACCTCTAGCGGCCGCACAGATACGCAGTATTTT
TRBJ1-1	TRBD1	TRBV6-5	.	CASSPLGQGHTEAFF	TGTGCCAGCAGTCCGCTGGGACAGGGACACACTGAAGCTTTCTTT
TRBJ1-1	.	TRBV19	few	CASSIGVSGNTEAFF	TGTGCCAGTAGTATCGGGGTGAGCGGGAACACTGAAGCTTTCTTT
TRBJ1-5	.	TRBV2	.	CASSSNSHQPQHF	TGTGCCAGCAGTTCGAACAGCCATCAGCCCCAGCATTTT
TRBJ2-5	TRBD2	TRBV5-1	many	CASSKGLAVETQYF	TGCGCCAGCAGCAAGGGACTAGCTGTGGAGACCCAGTACTTC
TRBJ1-2	.	TRBV19	.	CASTRTVSYGYTF	TGTGCCAGTACCAGGACAGTCTCCTATGGCTACACCTTC
TRBJ2-5	TRBD2	TRBV7-8	once	CASSLERLAGRETQYF	TGTGCCAGCAGCTTAGAACGACTAGCGGGTCGAGAGACCCAGTACTTC
TRBJ1-2	TRBD1	TRBV4-1	.	CASSSGGSYTF	TGCGCCAGCAGCTCAGGGGGTAGCTACACCTTC
TRBJ1-2	.	TRBV10-2	.	CASRDIYGYTF	TGCGCCAGCAGGGACATTTATGGCTACACCTTC
TRBJ2-7	TRBD1	TRBV5-1	.	CASSPPVGQTRYEQYF	TGCGCCAGCAGCCCCCCGGTGGGACAGACCCGCTACGAGCAGTACTTC
TRBJ1-5	TRBD1	TRBV27	.	CASSPTGSNQPQHF	TGTGCCAGCAGTCCGACAGGGAGCAATCAGCCCCAGCATTTT
TRBJ2-5	TRBD2	TRBV7-2	.	CASTTRGGGETQYF	TGTGCCAGCACTACCCGGGGGGGCGGGGAGACCCAGTACTTC
TRBJ1-1	.	TRBV9	.	CASSAGGSTEAFF	TGTGCCAGCAGCGCAGGAGGAAGCACTGAAGCTTTCTTT
TRBJ2-7	.	TRBV18	.	CASSPQQESYEQYF	TGTGCCAGCTCACCACAACAGGAAAGCTACGAGCAGTACTTC
TRBJ2-3	.	TRBV10-1	.	CASRVLPVTGTPSPDTQYF	TGCGCCAGCAGAGTTTTGCCCGTTACCGGGACACCCTCCCCAGATACGCAGTATTTT
TRBJ2-3	TRBD2	TRBV2	.	CASSEASGGPRTQYF	TGTGCCAGCAGTGAGGCTAGCGGGGGGCCTCGGACGCAGTATTTT
TRBJ2-7	.	TRBV4-1	.	CASSHEQAFNYEQYF	TGCGCCAGCAGCCATGAACAGGCGTTCAACTACGAGCAGTACTTC
TRBJ1-1	.	TRBV30	.	CAWSLGAPANTEAFF	TGTGCCTGGAGTCTTGGGGCGCCCGCGAACACTGAAGCTTTCTTT
TRBJ2-3	.	TRBV2	.	CASSGGYAGRTDTQYF	TGTGCCAGCAGTGGAGGGTATGCGGGGAGAACAGATACGCAGTATTTT
TRBJ2-7	.	TRBV14	.	CASSQEVRLYEQYF	TGTGCCAGCAGCCAAGAAGTGAGGCTCTACGAGCAGTACTTC
TRBJ1-4	.	TRBV19	.	CASSTRRATNEKLFF	TGTGCCAGTAGTACCAGGCGTGCAACTAATGAAAAACTGTTTTTT
TRBJ2-7	.	TRBV13	.	CASSLTGQPYEQYF	TGTGCCAGCAGCTTAACAGGGCAACCTTACGAGCAGTACTTC
TRBJ2-1	.	TRBV5-5	.	CASSGGARGWEQFF	TGTGCCAGCAGCGGCGGGGCCCGGGGGTGGGAGCAGTTCTTC
TRBJ1-1	.	TRBV7-9	.	CASSLPQGLRDTEAFF	TGTGCCAGCAGCTTACCCCAGGGACTGCGGGACACTGAAGCTTTCTTT
TRBJ1-3	.	TRBV5-1	.	CASSPRATDSSGNTIYF	TGCGCCAGCAGCCCGCGGGCGACGGATAGCTCTGGAAACACCATATATTTT
TRBJ1-1	.	TRBV4-1	.	CASSQPNLRVNTEAFF	TGCGCCAGCAGCCAACCTAATCTCCGGGTGAACACTGAAGCTTTCTTT
TRBJ1-2	.	TRBV5-6	once	CASSLLGGQNYGYTF	TGTGCCAGCAGCTTGTTGGGCGGACAGAACTATGGCTACACCTTC
TRBJ2-2	TRBD1	TRBV18	.	CASSPPGQYTGELFF	TGTGCCAGCTCACCGCCGGGACAGTACACCGGGGAGCTGTTTTTT
TRBJ2-7	.	TRBV5-6	few	CASSLYAGPYYEQYF	TGTGCCAGCAGTCTTTATGCGGGCCCCTACTACGAGCAGTACTTC
TRBJ1-1	.	TRBV19	.	CASSRPGLNTEAFF	TGTGCCAGTAGTCGTCCAGGTTTGAACACTGAAGCTTTCTTT
TRBJ1-6	.	TRBV25-1	.	CASSESRGRHSPLHF	TGTGCCAGCAGTGAATCCAGGGGAAGGCATTCACCCCTCCACTTT
TRBJ1-6	TRBD1	TRBV18	.	CASSPTSGRGLENSPLHF	TGTGCCAGCTCACCTACATCGGGCAGGGGGCTTGAGAATTCACCCCTCCACTTT
TRBJ1-3	.	TRBV29-1	once	CSVERQGTGNTIYF	TGCAGCGTTGAGAGGCAGGGGACTGGAAACACCATATATTTT
TRBJ1-1	.	TRBV7-2	.	CASSFWGVLNTEAFF	TGTGCCAGCAGCTTCTGGGGGGTTTTGAACACTGAAGCTTTCTTT
TRBJ1-2	.	TRBV10-3	few	CAISAEGFDYGYTF	TGTGCCATCAGTGCAGAGGGATTCGACTATGGCTACACCTTC
TRBJ2-5	TRBD2	TRBV10-2	.	CASSRPLGTSGYQETQYF	TGCGCCAGCAGTCGCCCCCTCGGGACTAGCGGGTACCAAGAGACCCAGTACTTC
TRBJ2-7	TRBD2	TRBV5-4	once	CASSAASGEWYF	TGTGCCAGCAGCGCTGCTAGCGGGGAGTGGTACTTC
TRBJ1-6	.	TRBV18	few	CASSPGLADSPLHF	TGTGCCAGCTCACCGGGACTCGCGGACTCACCCCTCCACTTT
TRBJ1-1	.	TRBV2	.	CASSEGLGLEAFF	TGTGCCAGCAGTGAAGGTCTGGGCCTTGAAGCTTTCTTT
TRBJ1-2	.	TRBV4-2	.	CASSQDRQGLAYGYTF	TGTGCCAGCAGCCAAGATCGGCAGGGGCTAGCCTATGGCTACACCTTC
TRBJ2-1	.	TRBV14	.	CASSPRVSYNEQFF	TGTGCCAGCAGCCCCCGGGTCTCCTACAATGAGCAGTTCTTC
TRBJ1-3	.	TRBV4-2	.	CASNEGGDIGNTIYF	TGTGCCAGCAACGAAGGTGGGGACATTGGAAACACCATATATTTT
TRBJ2-7	TRBD2	TRBV7-2	.	CASRYTSGGDYEQYF	TGTGCCAGCAGGTATACTAGCGGGGGGGACTACGAGCAGTACTTC
TRBJ1-1	.	TRBV15	.	CATSRDGRMNTEAFF	TGTGCCACCAGCAGAGATGGCAGGATGAACACTGAAGCTTTCTTT
TRBJ1-5	.	TRBV6-6	.	CASSLHGDQPQHF	TGTGCCAGCAGTCTCCATGGAGATCAGCCCCAGCATTTT
TRBJ1-5	TRBD1	TRBV5-5	.	CASSRSGGINQPQHF	TGTGCCAGCAGCCGATCAGGGGGGATCAATCAGCCCCAGCATTTT
TRBJ2-7	TRBD1	TRBV5-1	.	CASSLEGTAYYEQYF	TGCGCCAGCAGCTTGGAGGGGACAGCTTATTACGAGCAGTACTTC
TRBJ1-3	.	TRBV19	once	CASSIDIGGSSGNTIYF	TGTGCCAGTAGTATAGACATCGGAGGGAGCTCTGGAAACACCATATATTTT